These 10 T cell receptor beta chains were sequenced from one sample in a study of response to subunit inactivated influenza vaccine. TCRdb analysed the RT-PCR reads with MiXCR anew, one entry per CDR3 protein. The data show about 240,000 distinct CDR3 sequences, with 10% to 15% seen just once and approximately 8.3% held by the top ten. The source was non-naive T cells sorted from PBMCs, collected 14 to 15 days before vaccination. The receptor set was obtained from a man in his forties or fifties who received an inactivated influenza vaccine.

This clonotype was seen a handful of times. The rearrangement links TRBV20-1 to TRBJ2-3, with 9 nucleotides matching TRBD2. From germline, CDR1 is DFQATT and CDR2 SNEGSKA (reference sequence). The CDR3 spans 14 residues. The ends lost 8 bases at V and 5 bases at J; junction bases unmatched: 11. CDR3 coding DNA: TGCAGTTCACCGGCGGCGGGAGGGGTAGATACGCAGTATTTT. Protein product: CSSPAAGGVDTQYF.

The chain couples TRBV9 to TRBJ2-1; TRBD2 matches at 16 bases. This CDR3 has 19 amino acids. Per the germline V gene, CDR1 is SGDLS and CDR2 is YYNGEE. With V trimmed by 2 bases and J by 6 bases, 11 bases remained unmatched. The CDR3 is CASSVGTSGRAGEGNEQFF. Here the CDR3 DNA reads TGTGCCAGCAGCGTCGGGACTAGCGGGAGGGCCGGGGAAGGCAATGAGCAGTTCTTC. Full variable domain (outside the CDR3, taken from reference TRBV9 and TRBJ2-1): DSGVTQTPKHLITATGQRVTLRCSPRSGDLSVYWYQQSLDQGLQFLIQYYNGEERAKGNILERFSAQQFPDLHSELNLSSLELGDSALYFCASSVGTSGRAGEGNEQFFGPGTRLTVL.

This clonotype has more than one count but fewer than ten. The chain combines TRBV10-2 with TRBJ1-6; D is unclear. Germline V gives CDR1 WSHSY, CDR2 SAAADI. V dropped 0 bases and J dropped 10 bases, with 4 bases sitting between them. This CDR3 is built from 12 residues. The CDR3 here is CASSESRSPLHF. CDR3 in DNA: TGCGCCAGCAGTGAGTCCCGATCACCCCTCCACTTT.

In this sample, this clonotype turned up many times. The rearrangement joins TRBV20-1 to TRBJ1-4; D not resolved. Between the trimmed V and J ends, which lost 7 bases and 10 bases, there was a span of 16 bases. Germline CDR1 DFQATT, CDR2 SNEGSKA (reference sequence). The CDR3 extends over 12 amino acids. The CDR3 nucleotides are TGCAGTGTCCAGAGGGAGGAGGGAAAACTGTTTTTT. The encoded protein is CSVQREEGKLFF.

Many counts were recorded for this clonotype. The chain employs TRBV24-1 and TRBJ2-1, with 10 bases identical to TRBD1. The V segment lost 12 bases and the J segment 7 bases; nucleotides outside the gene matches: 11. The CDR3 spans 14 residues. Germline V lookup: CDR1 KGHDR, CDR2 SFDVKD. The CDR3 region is CAGLGDRGFNEQFF. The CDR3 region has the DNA TGTGCCGGTCTAGGGGACAGGGGATTTAATGAGCAGTTCTTC.

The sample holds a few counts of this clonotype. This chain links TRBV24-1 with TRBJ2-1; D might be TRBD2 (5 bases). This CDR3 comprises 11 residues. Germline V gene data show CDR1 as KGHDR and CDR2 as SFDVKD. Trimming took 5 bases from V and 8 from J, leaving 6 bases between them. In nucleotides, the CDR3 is TGTGCCACCAGTGTACTAGATGAGCAGTTCTTC. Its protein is CATSVLDEQFF.

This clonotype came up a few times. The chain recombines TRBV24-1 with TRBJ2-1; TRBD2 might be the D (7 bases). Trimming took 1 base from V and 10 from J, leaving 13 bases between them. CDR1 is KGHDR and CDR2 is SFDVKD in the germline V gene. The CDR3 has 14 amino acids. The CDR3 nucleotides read TGTGCCACCAGTGATTTAGAAAGGGGGGGAGAGCAGTTCTTC. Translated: CATSDLERGGEQFF.

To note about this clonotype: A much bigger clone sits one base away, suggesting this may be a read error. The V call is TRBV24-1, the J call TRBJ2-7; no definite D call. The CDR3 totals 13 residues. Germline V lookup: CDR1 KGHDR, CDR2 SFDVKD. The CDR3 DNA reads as TGTGCCCCCAGTGATCGTATTGGCTACGAGCAGTACTTC. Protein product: CAPSDRIGYEQYF.

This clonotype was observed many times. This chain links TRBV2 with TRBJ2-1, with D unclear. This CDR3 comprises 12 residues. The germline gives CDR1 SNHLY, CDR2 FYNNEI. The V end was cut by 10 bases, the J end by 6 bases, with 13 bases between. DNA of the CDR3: TGTGCCAATGGCCGTCAGATCAATGAGCAGTTCTTC. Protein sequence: CANGRQINEQFF.

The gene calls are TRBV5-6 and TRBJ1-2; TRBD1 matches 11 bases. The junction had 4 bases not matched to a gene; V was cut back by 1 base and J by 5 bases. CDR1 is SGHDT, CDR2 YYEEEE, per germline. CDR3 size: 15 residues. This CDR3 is CASSLRDRGNYGYTF. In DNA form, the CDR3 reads TGTGCCAGCAGCTTGAGGGACAGGGGGAATTATGGCTACACCTTC.